The T cell receptor beta chain under discussion was sequenced for a study of CD4 T cells in relation to SARS-CoV-2 and coronaviruses. Study-level findings and limits: Compared with monoreactive clones, crossreactive clones showed significantly weaker SARS-CoV-2 expansion. Culture-expanded clones reflect memory recall rather than primary priming during culture. The cross-reactivity analysis covered only spike protein, not other viral proteins.

About this clone: What it binds is not known.

Germline V lookup: CDR1 MNHEY, CDR2 SVGAGI. CDR3 length: 13 amino acids. V lost 2 bases and J 2 bases, leaving 4 bases between the germline ends. Unexposed donor CD4+ T cells date from about 2011-2018, before the COVID-19 pandemic. Cryopreserved PBMCs were CD4-enriched, then split into naive and memory cells. Clones were sequenced by immunoSEQ multiplex PCR, and TCRdb holds only the in-frame ones, with some missing. The sample yields under 70,000 clones, 80% to 90% seen once. The TCR originated in a human donor in good health. The chain carries TRBV6-5 and TRBJ1-3; D not certain. The sequenced sample was memory CD4+ T cells from PBMCs. The CDR3 protein is CASSYRAGNTIYF. CDR3 sequence (DNA): TGTGCCAGCAGTTACCGAGCTGGAAACACCATATATTTT.